Detailed here is one T cell receptor beta chain. The antigen is not known. TCRdb's copy holds only in-frame clones and misses some; the assay was immunoSEQ multiplex PCR. Counted here are roughly 28,000 clones, 81% occurring once; the ten biggest clones make up roughly 5.5%. The CDR3 runs to 14 residues. V gave up 6 bases and J gave up 3 bases; unmatched junction bases: 6. In germline, CDR1 is LNHDA, CDR2 SQIVND (reference sequence). The data derive from a study of T cell repertoires in ileal Crohn's disease. Whole-study context: All patients had surgery for stricturing (around 60%) or penetrating (around 40%) disease.

Points from the study as a whole: High-frequency clones were more common in sorted CD8 than CD4 cells.

This TCR was recovered from an adult with Crohn's disease. V and J are TRBV19 and TRBJ2-5; 8 bases are a match to TRBD1. Sequencing used ileal tissue. CDR3 DNA sequence: TGTGCCAGTAGCCAGGGGGCAGTAGAAGAGACCCAGTACTTC. Protein product: CASSQGAVEETQYF.